A selection of T cell receptor beta chains follows, all from one sample in a study of blood T cell repertoires in COVID-19. Sequencing was performed with immunoSEQ multiplex PCR; in TCRdb, only in-frame clones are kept and a portion is missing. The sample has approximately 450,000 clones, 80% to 90% seen once. Source material: PBMCs or T cells enriched from blood (not recorded which). Receptors originate from a man aged 25 to 45 who had recovered from COVID-19. CDR3s include the opening cysteine and the closing phenylalanine or tryptophan. D genes are given only for firm matches. For some rows the clone size is stated as once, few or many, or as a class when expanded; others skip it.

abundance: NA; len: 15; v_gene: TRBV13; d_gene: NA; j_gene: TRBJ2-2; CDR3aa: CASSPLTGNTGELFF; CDR3nt: TGTGCCAGCAGCCCGCTAACAGGGAACACCGGGGAGCTGTTTTTT
abundance: NA; len: 14; v_gene: TRBV28; d_gene: NA; j_gene: TRBJ2-7; CDR3aa: CASSLRGGYLEQYF; CDR3nt: TGTGCCAGCAGTTTACGAGGAGGTTATCTCGAGCAGTACTTC
abundance: NA; len: 16; v_gene: TRBV30; d_gene: TRBD2; j_gene: TRBJ2-5; CDR3aa: CAWSTGTSGVQETQYF; CDR3nt: TGTGCCTGGAGTACAGGGACTAGCGGGGTCCAAGAGACCCAGTACTTC
abundance: NA; len: 17; v_gene: TRBV19; d_gene: NA; j_gene: TRBJ2-2; CDR3aa: CASSFQVWRGNTGELFF; CDR3nt: TGTGCCAGTAGTTTCCAGGTTTGGCGGGGGAACACCGGGGAGCTGTTTTTT
abundance: NA; len: 14; v_gene: TRBV7-8; d_gene: TRBD1; j_gene: TRBJ2-5; CDR3aa: CASSLVGGGETQYF; CDR3nt: TGTGCCAGCAGCTTAGTAGGGGGCGGGGAGACCCAGTACTTC
abundance: NA; len: 15; v_gene: TRBV28; d_gene: TRBD2; j_gene: TRBJ2-7; CDR3aa: CASSTASSGSYEQYF; CDR3nt: TGTGCCAGCAGCACGGCTTCTAGCGGATCCTACGAGCAGTACTTC
abundance: NA; len: 16; v_gene: TRBV24-1; d_gene: TRBD2; j_gene: TRBJ2-3; CDR3aa: CATREPGTSGLDTQYF; CDR3nt: TGTGCCACCAGAGAACCCGGGACTAGCGGGTTAGATACGCAGTATTTT
abundance: NA; len: 18; v_gene: TRBV3-1/TRBV3-2; d_gene: TRBD1; j_gene: TRBJ2-2; CDR3aa: CASRQEEGGQGNTGELFF; CDR3nt: TGTGCCAGCAGGCAAGAGGAGGGGGGACAGGGCAACACCGGGGAGCTGTTTTTT
abundance: NA; len: 18; v_gene: TRBV7-9; d_gene: TRBD2; j_gene: TRBJ2-4; CDR3aa: CASSLVFSGTLAKNIQYF; CDR3nt: TGTGCCAGCAGCTTAGTGTTTAGCGGGACCTTAGCCAAAAACATTCAGTACTTC
abundance: NA; len: 14; v_gene: TRBV18; d_gene: NA; j_gene: TRBJ2-6; CDR3aa: CASSQTPGANVLTF; CDR3nt: TGTGCCAGCTCCCAGACTCCTGGGGCCAACGTCCTGACTTTC
abundance: NA; len: 16; v_gene: TRBV7-9; d_gene: TRBD2; j_gene: TRBJ2-3; CDR3aa: CANDALPALAGGTQYF; CDR3nt: TGTGCCAACGACGCCCTACCGGCACTAGCGGGGGGTACGCAGTATTTT
abundance: NA; len: 15; v_gene: TRBV5-1; d_gene: TRBD2; j_gene: TRBJ2-7; CDR3aa: CASSLGLAGAYEQYF; CDR3nt: TGCGCCAGCAGCTTGGGTCTAGCGGGAGCCTACGAGCAGTACTTC
abundance: NA; len: 20; v_gene: TRBV9; d_gene: NA; j_gene: TRBJ2-1; CDR3aa: CASSVVSSPPGEVPYNEQFF; CDR3nt: TGTGCCAGCAGCGTAGTCTCGAGTCCCCCGGGAGAAGTCCCCTACAATGAGCAGTTCTTC
abundance: NA; len: 15; v_gene: TRBV18; d_gene: NA; j_gene: TRBJ1-5; CDR3aa: CASSSGYGPEQPQHF; CDR3nt: TGTGCCAGCTCATCCGGGTATGGTCCGGAACAGCCCCAGCATTTT
abundance: NA; len: 12; v_gene: TRBV7-9; d_gene: NA; j_gene: TRBJ1-5; CDR3aa: CASSLLNQPQHF; CDR3nt: TGTGCCAGCAGCTTACTCAATCAGCCCCAGCATTTT
abundance: NA; len: 14; v_gene: TRBV30; d_gene: NA; j_gene: TRBJ2-7; CDR3aa: CAWSVMGAMDEQYF; CDR3nt: TGTGCCTGGAGTGTAATGGGGGCGATGGACGAGCAGTACTTC
abundance: once; len: 17; v_gene: TRBV5-4; d_gene: TRBD2; j_gene: TRBJ2-7; CDR3aa: CASSGGRSGREGYEQYF; CDR3nt: TGTGCCAGCAGCGGGGGGCGTTCTGGGCGGGAGGGCTACGAGCAGTACTTC
abundance: NA; len: 14; v_gene: TRBV19; d_gene: NA; j_gene: TRBJ2-7; CDR3aa: CASNYGLNSYEQYF; CDR3nt: TGTGCCAGTAACTACGGGTTGAACTCCTACGAGCAGTACTTC
abundance: NA; len: 16; v_gene: TRBV5-4; d_gene: TRBD2; j_gene: TRBJ2-3; CDR3aa: CASSAGLAGGIDTQYF; CDR3nt: TGTGCCAGCAGCGCCGGACTAGCGGGAGGTATAGATACGCAGTATTTT
abundance: NA; len: 12; v_gene: TRBV12-3/TRBV12-4; d_gene: NA; j_gene: TRBJ1-4; CDR3aa: CASSSRGEKLFF; CDR3nt: TGTGCCAGCAGTTCCAGAGGAGAAAAACTGTTTTTT
abundance: NA; len: 12; v_gene: TRBV19; d_gene: NA; j_gene: TRBJ2-7; CDR3aa: CATQGMPYEQYF; CDR3nt: TGTGCCACCCAGGGAATGCCCTACGAGCAGTACTTC
abundance: NA; len: 11; v_gene: TRBV30; d_gene: NA; j_gene: TRBJ2-3; CDR3aa: CAWGAGDTQYF; CDR3nt: TGTGCCTGGGGGGCGGGGGATACGCAGTATTTT
abundance: few; len: 16; v_gene: TRBV5-1; d_gene: TRBD1; j_gene: TRBJ1-2; CDR3aa: CASSPRQGSNLYGYTF; CDR3nt: TGCGCCAGCAGCCCCAGACAGGGGTCAAACCTCTATGGCTACACCTTC
abundance: NA; len: 15; v_gene: TRBV2; d_gene: NA; j_gene: TRBJ2-1; CDR3aa: CASLLTLAEYNEQFF; CDR3nt: TGTGCCAGCCTACTAACACTAGCAGAGTACAATGAGCAGTTCTTC
abundance: NA; len: 13; v_gene: TRBV12-3/TRBV12-4; d_gene: TRBD1; j_gene: TRBJ1-2; CDR3aa: CASSWGQRVGYTF; CDR3nt: TGTGCCAGCAGTTGGGGACAGAGAGTGGGCTACACCTTC
abundance: NA; len: 16; v_gene: TRBV7-2; d_gene: NA; j_gene: TRBJ2-2; CDR3aa: CASSPAGSSGTGELFF; CDR3nt: TGTGCCAGCAGCCCGGCCGGTTCTTCGGGTACCGGGGAGCTGTTTTTT
abundance: NA; len: 16; v_gene: TRBV11-2; d_gene: TRBD2; j_gene: TRBJ2-1; CDR3aa: CASSLASGSIRDEQFF; CDR3nt: TGTGCCAGCAGCTTAGCTAGCGGGAGTATTAGAGATGAGCAGTTCTTC
abundance: NA; len: 17; v_gene: TRBV7-9; d_gene: TRBD1; j_gene: TRBJ2-6; CDR3aa: CASSPRQGFSGANVLTF; CDR3nt: TGTGCCAGCAGCCCCCGACAGGGCTTCTCTGGGGCCAACGTCCTGACTTTC
abundance: NA; len: 17; v_gene: TRBV9; d_gene: TRBD2; j_gene: TRBJ2-5; CDR3aa: CASSDPGLAGERETQYF; CDR3nt: TGTGCCAGCAGCGACCCCGGATTAGCGGGAGAGAGGGAGACCCAGTACTTC
abundance: NA; len: 14; v_gene: TRBV11-2; d_gene: TRBD1; j_gene: TRBJ2-1; CDR3aa: CASRGQESYNEQFF; CDR3nt: TGTGCCAGCAGGGGACAGGAAAGTTACAATGAGCAGTTCTTC
abundance: NA; len: 16; v_gene: TRBV10-1; d_gene: TRBD1; j_gene: TRBJ2-1; CDR3aa: CASSESSGQGYNEQFF; CDR3nt: TGCGCCAGCAGTGAGTCGAGTGGACAGGGGTACAATGAGCAGTTCTTC
abundance: NA; len: 14; v_gene: TRBV5-4; d_gene: NA; j_gene: TRBJ1-2; CDR3aa: CASSLGGPSYGYTF; CDR3nt: TGTGCCAGCAGTCTAGGGGGACCCAGCTATGGCTACACCTTC
abundance: NA; len: 15; v_gene: TRBV7-2; d_gene: NA; j_gene: TRBJ2-1; CDR3aa: CASSLAGLHGNEQFF; CDR3nt: TGTGCCAGCAGCTTAGCGGGACTCCATGGGAATGAGCAGTTCTTC
abundance: NA; len: 17; v_gene: TRBV19; d_gene: NA; j_gene: TRBJ1-2; CDR3aa: CASSIKLSGTVGYGYTF; CDR3nt: TGTGCCAGTAGTATTAAACTTTCGGGAACAGTGGGCTATGGCTACACCTTC
abundance: NA; len: 13; v_gene: TRBV28; d_gene: TRBD1; j_gene: TRBJ2-1; CDR3aa: CASRGTDYNEQFF; CDR3nt: TGTGCCAGCAGGGGGACAGATTACAATGAGCAGTTCTTC
abundance: once; len: 16; v_gene: TRBV27; d_gene: TRBD2; j_gene: TRBJ2-7; CDR3aa: CASSSYSGTSGYEQYF; CDR3nt: TGTGCCAGCAGTTCTTACTCCGGGACTAGCGGCTACGAGCAGTACTTC
abundance: NA; len: 13; v_gene: TRBV18; d_gene: NA; j_gene: TRBJ1-1; CDR3aa: CASSPGQGTEAFF; CDR3nt: TGTGCCAGCTCACCAGGGCAGGGGACTGAAGCTTTCTTT
abundance: NA; len: 15; v_gene: TRBV5-4; d_gene: NA; j_gene: TRBJ2-7; CDR3aa: CASSPGGASSYEQYF; CDR3nt: TGTGCCAGCAGCCCCGGCGGCGCAAGCTCCTACGAGCAGTACTTC
abundance: NA; len: 15; v_gene: TRBV15; d_gene: NA; j_gene: TRBJ2-1; CDR3aa: CATSPWGSSYNEQFF; CDR3nt: TGTGCCACCAGCCCTTGGGGCTCCTCCTACAATGAGCAGTTCTTC
abundance: NA; len: 17; v_gene: TRBV7-3; d_gene: TRBD2; j_gene: TRBJ2-3; CDR3aa: CASSWGTSGISTDTQYF; CDR3nt: TGTGCCAGCAGCTGGGGGACTAGCGGGATCAGCACAGATACGCAGTATTTT
abundance: NA; len: 15; v_gene: TRBV6-5; d_gene: TRBD1; j_gene: TRBJ2-1; CDR3aa: CASTPRGQGGGEQFF; CDR3nt: TGTGCCAGCACCCCTCGGGGACAGGGGGGTGGTGAGCAGTTCTTC
abundance: NA; len: 15; v_gene: TRBV4-1; d_gene: NA; j_gene: TRBJ1-4; CDR3aa: CASSQPTATNEKLFF; CDR3nt: TGCGCCAGCAGCCAACCAACAGCAACTAATGAAAAACTGTTTTTT
abundance: NA; len: 14; v_gene: TRBV4-1; d_gene: NA; j_gene: TRBJ1-2; CDR3aa: CASSQERVSGGYTF; CDR3nt: TGCGCCAGCAGCCAAGAGAGGGTGTCTGGTGGCTACACCTTC
abundance: NA; len: 14; v_gene: TRBV3-1/TRBV3-2; d_gene: TRBD2; j_gene: TRBJ2-2; CDR3aa: CASSPGRASGELFF; CDR3nt: TGTGCCAGCAGCCCCGGGAGGGCCAGCGGGGAGCTGTTTTTT
abundance: NA; len: 15; v_gene: TRBV11-2; d_gene: NA; j_gene: TRBJ2-5; CDR3aa: CASSLPRGGTETQYF; CDR3nt: TGTGCCAGCAGCTTACCGCGAGGGGGTACGGAGACCCAGTACTTC
abundance: NA; len: 16; v_gene: TRBV24-1; d_gene: NA; j_gene: TRBJ2-4; CDR3aa: CATSDAGGNAKNIQYF; CDR3nt: TGTGCCACCAGTGATGCCGGGGGAAATGCCAAAAACATTCAGTACTTC
abundance: NA; len: 13; v_gene: TRBV6-5; d_gene: NA; j_gene: TRBJ1-5; CDR3aa: CASSEYSNQPQHF; CDR3nt: TGTGCCAGCAGCGAGTATAGCAATCAGCCCCAGCATTTT
abundance: NA; len: 17; v_gene: TRBV24-1; d_gene: TRBD2; j_gene: TRBJ2-3; CDR3aa: CATSDSDGTSGTDTQYF; CDR3nt: TGTGCCACCAGTGATTCCGACGGGACTAGCGGTACAGATACGCAGTATTTT
abundance: NA; len: 18; v_gene: TRBV18; d_gene: TRBD1; j_gene: TRBJ2-6; CDR3aa: CASSPQREGQPGANVLTF; CDR3nt: TGTGCCAGCTCACCACAGCGAGAGGGACAGCCTGGGGCCAACGTCCTGACTTTC
abundance: NA; len: 13; v_gene: TRBV30; d_gene: TRBD1; j_gene: TRBJ1-4; CDR3aa: CAWTGTGVGKLFF; CDR3nt: TGTGCCTGGACCGGGACAGGGGTAGGAAAACTGTTTTTT
abundance: NA; len: 18; v_gene: TRBV3-1/TRBV3-2; d_gene: TRBD2; j_gene: TRBJ2-1; CDR3aa: CASSQDLTSGSFFNEQFF; CDR3nt: TGTGCCAGCAGCCAAGATTTAACTAGCGGGAGTTTCTTCAATGAGCAGTTCTTC